This T cell receptor (beta chain) is from a study of cytomegalovirus exposure and HLA in healthy donors. Study-level findings and limits: With high specificity and sensitivity, the classifier reportedly diagnosed cytomegalovirus status. The analysis excluded some indistinguishable V segments, including TRBV6-2 and TRBV6-3.

About this clone: Its antigen is currently unknown.

Deletions cut 0 bases from V and 9 bases from J, with 18 bases between. This CDR3 is built from 16 residues. PCR used 60 Vbeta primers and 13 Jbeta primers. Here immunoSEQ multiplex PCR was the method, and the copy in TCRdb shows in-frame clones only, minus some. The table includes fewer than 250,000 clones, around 73% detected once. V is TRBV23-1 and J is TRBJ1-5; D is uncertain. TRBV23-1 is labeled an ORF, and its function is uncertain. The specimen sequenced was PBMCs. The sequence was collected from a woman aged 25 to 39 in good health and CMV-seropositive. CDR3: CASSQSLGVGGGPQHF. The CDR3 nucleotides are TGCGCCAGCAGTCAATCGCTTGGGGTAGGAGGTGGGCCCCAGCATTTT.